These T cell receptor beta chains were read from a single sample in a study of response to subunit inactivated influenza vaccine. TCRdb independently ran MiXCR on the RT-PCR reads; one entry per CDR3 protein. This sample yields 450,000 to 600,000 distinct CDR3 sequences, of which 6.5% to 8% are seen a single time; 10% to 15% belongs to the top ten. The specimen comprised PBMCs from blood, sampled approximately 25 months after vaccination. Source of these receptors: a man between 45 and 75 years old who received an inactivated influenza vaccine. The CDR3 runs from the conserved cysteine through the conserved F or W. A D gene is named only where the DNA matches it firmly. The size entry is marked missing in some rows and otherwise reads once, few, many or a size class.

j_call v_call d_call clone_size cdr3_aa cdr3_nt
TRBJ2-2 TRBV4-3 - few CASSQDSGIGELFF TGCGCCAGCAGCCAAGATTCGGGGATCGGGGAGCTGTTTTTT
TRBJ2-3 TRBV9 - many CASSVAVGGAQYF TGTGCCAGCAGCGTAGCTGTGGGGGGTGCGCAGTATTTT
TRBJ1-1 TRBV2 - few CASSVQMGNTEAFF TGTGCCAGCAGTGTCCAAATGGGGAACACTGAAGCTTTCTTT
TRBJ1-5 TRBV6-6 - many CASSYRVGQPQHF TGTGCCAGCAGTTACAGGGTTGGGCAGCCCCAGCATTTT
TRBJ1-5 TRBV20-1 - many CSALRTVNQPQHF TGCAGTGCCCTCAGGACGGTTAATCAGCCCCAGCATTTT
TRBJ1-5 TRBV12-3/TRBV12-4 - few CASSSIPNQPQHF TGTGCCAGCAGTTCTATCCCCAATCAGCCCCAGCATTTT
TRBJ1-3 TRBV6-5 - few CASSRGGNTIYF TGTGCCAGCAGTCGCGGAGGAAACACCATATATTTT
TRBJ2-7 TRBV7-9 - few CASSAGQIAGHEQYF TGTGCCAGCAGCGCCGGACAGATCGCCGGCCACGAGCAGTACTTC
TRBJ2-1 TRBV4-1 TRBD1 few CASSLPTGYPNNEQFF TGCGCCAGCAGCCTACCGACAGGGTACCCTAACAATGAGCAGTTCTTC
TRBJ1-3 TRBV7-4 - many CASSLLDSGNTIYF TGTGCCAGCAGCTTGTTGGACTCTGGAAACACCATATATTTT
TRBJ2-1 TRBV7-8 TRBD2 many CASRFGLADYNEQFF TGTGCCAGCAGATTCGGACTAGCGGACTACAATGAGCAGTTCTTC
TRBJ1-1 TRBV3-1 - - CASSQTWNTEAFF TGTGCCAGCAGCCAAACATGGAACACTGAAGCTTTCTTT
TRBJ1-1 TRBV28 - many CASITIGMNTEAFF TGTGCCAGCATTACCATCGGTATGAACACTGAAGCTTTCTTT
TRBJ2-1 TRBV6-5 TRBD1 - CASSYSWTGNNEQFF TGTGCCAGCAGTTACTCGTGGACAGGTAATAATGAGCAGTTCTTC
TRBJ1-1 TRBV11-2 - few CASSLGGSAFEAFF TGTGCCAGCAGCTTAGGGGGGTCAGCATTTGAAGCTTTCTTT
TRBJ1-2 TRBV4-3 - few CASSQDGRGPIF TGCGCCAGCAGCCAAGATGGGCGGGGCCCGATATTC
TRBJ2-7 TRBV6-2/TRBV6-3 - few CASSYWMGGNSYEQYF TGTGCCAGCAGTTACTGGATGGGGGGCAATTCCTACGAGCAGTACTTC
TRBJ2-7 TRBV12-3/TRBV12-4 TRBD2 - CASTTSGSVYEQYF TGTGCCAGCACCACTAGCGGGAGTGTGTACGAGCAGTACTTC
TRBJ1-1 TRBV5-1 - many CASSLAAGLVAEAFF TGCGCCAGCAGCTTGGCGGCGGGCTTGGTGGCTGAAGCTTTCTTT
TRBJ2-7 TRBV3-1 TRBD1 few CASSQQQGSNEQYF TGTGCCAGCAGCCAACAACAGGGGTCGAACGAGCAGTACTTC
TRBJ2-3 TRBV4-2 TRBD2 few CASSPHPKGGGGDTQYF TGTGCCAGCAGCCCGCACCCCAAAGGCGGGGGGGGCGATACGCAGTATTTT
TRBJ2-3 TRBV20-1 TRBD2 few CSASLPSGRNTDTQYF TGCAGTGCTAGTCTGCCTAGCGGGAGGAACACAGATACGCAGTATTTT
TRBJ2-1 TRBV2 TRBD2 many CASSASGIREQFF TGTGCCAGCAGTGCCAGCGGGATTAGAGAGCAGTTCTTC
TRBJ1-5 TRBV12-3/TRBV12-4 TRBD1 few CASSLMGQGQPQHF TGTGCCAGCAGTTTAATGGGACAGGGTCAGCCCCAGCATTTT
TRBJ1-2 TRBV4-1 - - CASSQAPPAGPLNYGYTF TGCGCCAGCAGCCAAGCCCCTCCGGCAGGGCCACTCAACTATGGCTACACCTTC
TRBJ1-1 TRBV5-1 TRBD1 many CASMLGTVMNTEAFF TGCGCCAGCATGCTAGGGACAGTCATGAACACTGAAGCTTTCTTT
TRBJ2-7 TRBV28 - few CASSLYVSEQYF TGTGCCAGCAGTTTATACGTTTCCGAGCAGTACTTC
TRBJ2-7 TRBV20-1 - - CSARAAYEQYF TGCAGCGCTAGGGCCGCCTACGAGCAGTACTTC
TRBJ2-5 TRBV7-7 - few CASAFGVAETQYF TGTGCCAGCGCCTTCGGGGTTGCGGAGACCCAGTACTTC
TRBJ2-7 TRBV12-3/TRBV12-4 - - CASSFGAVTGRYEQYF TGTGCCAGCAGTTTCGGCGCCGTGACAGGTCGCTACGAGCAGTACTTC
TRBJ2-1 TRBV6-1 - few CASSESDDYNEQFF TGTGCCAGCAGTGAGAGTGATGACTACAATGAGCAGTTCTTC
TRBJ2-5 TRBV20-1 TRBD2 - CSARPLAGGGETQYF TGCAGTGCCAGGCCCCTAGCGGGGGGCGGTGAGACCCAGTACTTC
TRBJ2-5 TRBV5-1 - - CASSLDRVGSETQYF TGCGCCAGCAGCTTGGACAGGGTAGGGTCAGAGACCCAGTACTTC
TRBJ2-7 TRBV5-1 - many CASSLELALSEQYF TGCGCCAGCAGCTTGGAGCTAGCGCTGAGCGAGCAGTACTTC
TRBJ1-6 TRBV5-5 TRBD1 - CASSASGQPNSPLHF TGTGCCAGCAGCGCCTCGGGACAGCCAAATTCACCCCTCCACTTT
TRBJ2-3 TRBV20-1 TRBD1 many CSADARDRSTDTQYF TGCAGTGCTGACGCCAGGGACAGGAGCACAGATACGCAGTATTTT
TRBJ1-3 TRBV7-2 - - CASSSHRAAGNTIYF TGTGCCAGCAGCTCTCACAGGGCTGCTGGAAACACCATATATTTT
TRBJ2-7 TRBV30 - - CAWSISRGGVEQYF TGTGCCTGGAGTATCTCCAGGGGAGGGGTCGAGCAGTACTTC
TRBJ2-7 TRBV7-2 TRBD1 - CASSGGQALATEQYF TGTGCCAGCAGCGGGGGACAGGCGTTGGCTACCGAGCAGTACTTC
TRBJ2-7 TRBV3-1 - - CASSPTGPHYEQYF TGTGCCAGCAGCCCTACCGGGCCCCACTACGAGCAGTACTTC
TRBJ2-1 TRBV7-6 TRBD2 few CASSLVLAGGKATYNEQFF TGTGCCAGCAGCTTAGTTCTGGCGGGAGGGAAAGCGACCTACAATGAGCAGTTCTTC
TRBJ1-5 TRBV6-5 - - CASSYSGGGGNQPQHF TGTGCCAGCAGTTACTCAGGGGGAGGGGGCAATCAGCCCCAGCATTTT
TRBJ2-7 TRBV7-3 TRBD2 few CASSLASGSLYEQYF TGTGCCAGCAGCTTAGCTAGCGGGTCCCTCTACGAGCAGTACTTC
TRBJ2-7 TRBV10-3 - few CAISEGTETYEQYF TGTGCCATCAGTGAGGGGACGGAAACCTACGAGCAGTACTTC
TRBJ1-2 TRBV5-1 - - CASSLGEPNYGYTF TGCGCCAGCAGCTTGGGGGAACCTAACTATGGCTACACCTTC
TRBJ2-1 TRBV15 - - CATSTSGGGDEQFF TGTGCCACCAGCACCTCGGGGGGCGGCGATGAGCAGTTCTTC
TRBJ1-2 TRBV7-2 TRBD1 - CASSLTWDSLGGYTF TGTGCCAGCAGCTTAACGTGGGACAGCCTTGGGGGCTACACCTTC
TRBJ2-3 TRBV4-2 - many CASSPSLLEGTDTQYF TGTGCCAGCAGCCCATCCCTCTTGGAAGGCACAGATACGCAGTATTTT